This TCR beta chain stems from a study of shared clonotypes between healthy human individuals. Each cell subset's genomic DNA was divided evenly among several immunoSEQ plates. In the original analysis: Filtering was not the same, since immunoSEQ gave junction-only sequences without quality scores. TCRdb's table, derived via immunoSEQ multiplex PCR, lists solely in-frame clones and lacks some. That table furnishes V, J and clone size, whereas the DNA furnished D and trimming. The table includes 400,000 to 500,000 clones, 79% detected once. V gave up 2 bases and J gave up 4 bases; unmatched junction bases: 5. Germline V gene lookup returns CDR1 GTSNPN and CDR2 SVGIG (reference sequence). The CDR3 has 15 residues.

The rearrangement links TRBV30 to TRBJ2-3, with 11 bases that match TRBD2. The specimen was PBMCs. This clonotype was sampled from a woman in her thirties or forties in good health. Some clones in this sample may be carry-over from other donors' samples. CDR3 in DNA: TGTGCCTGGAGTTGGGTAGCGGGAGGGGCAGATACGCAGTATTTT. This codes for CAWSWVAGGADTQYF.